This TCR beta chain was profiled in a study of CD8+ T cells in alopecia areata. Looking at the study overall: Treated patients took oral tofacitinib at 5 to 10 mg twice daily. Tofacitinib ran 6 to 18 months, followed by 6 months off drug.

Extracted RNA was reverse transcribed, and the resulting cDNA served as sequencing template. Using immunoSEQ multiplex PCR, the repertoire was profiled, and TCRdb retains in-frame clones only, with some absent. The table has about 210,000 clones, approximately 65% seen once; the top ten hold around 1.2%. A remark on this clone: The target antigen is unknown.

Study-wide points: The treated group had a single nonresponder, limiting CD8+ expansion-response conclusions. Significant decreases in scalp clonality and expanded CD8+ clones followed tofacitinib treatment.

The germline V gene has CDR1 MNHEY and CDR2 SMNVEV (reference sequence). The CDR3 length is 15 residues. Trimming removed 5 bases from V and 5 bases from J; junction bases left unmatched: 4. Treatment specified: oral pan-JAK inhibitor, 5-10 mg twice daily. The chain uses TRBV27 and TRBJ2-2, with TRBD1 identical over 11 bases. The origin of this receptor is a human donor with alopecia areata. The sequencing here drew on CD4+ T cells sorted from blood, taken at approximately week 45, from a patient treated with tofacitinib. The CDR3 DNA sequence: TGTGCCAGCAGTCGGGGGACAGGGGGAACCGGGGAGCTGTTTTTT. It codes for CASSRGTGGTGELFF.